The 26 T cell receptor beta chains listed next were all sequenced from one sample in a study of T cells in women clearing cervical HPV infection. Only in-frame clones appear in the TCRdb table, and some are missing; sequencing was by immunoSEQ multiplex PCR. This table lists 25,000 to 35,000 clones. Specimen: blood buffy coat. The source of these receptors is a woman aged 18 to 75 with a cervical HPV16 infection that either progressed to CIN3+ or cleared (not recorded which).

On this clone: The read falls 3 residues short of the CDR3 end, and the missing part is taken from the germline J gene. The chain links TRBV20-1 to TRBJ2-6; 8 bases map to TRBD1. The CDR3 has 15 amino acids. Germline values: CDR1 DFQATT, CDR2 SNEGSKA (reference sequence). The V and J ends lost 6 bases and 3 bases, in that order; junction bases with no gene match: 7. Incomplete CDR3 DNA: TGCAGTGCACTGACAGGGGCTCTTGGGGCCAACGTC. Encoded protein: CSALTGALGANV. The entire CDR3 is CSALTGALGANVLTF.

A word on this clone: The read ends 3 residues early relative to the CDR3; the germline J gene fills the gap. The rearrangement joins TRBV7-3 to TRBJ1-1, with 7 bases lining up with TRBD1. Per germline, CDR1 SGHTA and CDR2 FQGTGA. The CDR3 length is 12 residues. This CDR3 reads CASSLGGQEAFF. CDR3 DNA, as far as it was read: TGTGCCAGCAGCCTGGGGGGACAGGAA.

Concerning this clone itself: The read stops 3 residues short of the end of the CDR3; the missing end is completed from the germline J gene. The V call is TRBV12-3 or TRBV12-4, the J call TRBJ1-2; 8 bases match TRBD1. The CDR3 has 16 amino acids. The V segment lost 7 bases and the J segment 1 base; nucleotides outside the gene matches: 11. The sequenced CDR3 bases are TGTGCCAGCACCATTAGACAGGGGACATATAACTATGGC. Protein product: CASTIRQGTYNYG. The full CDR3 sequence reads CASTIRQGTYNYGYTF.

Note on this clone: Read data end 3 residues before the CDR3 end; the end is taken from the germline J gene. The gene calls are TRBV25-1 and TRBJ2-7; D is possibly TRBD1 (5 bases). Germline V lookup: CDR1 MGHDK, CDR2 SYGVNS. The V end was cut by 7 bases, the J end by 4 bases, with 23 bases between. The CDR3 has 16 residues. This CDR3 reads CASTRNLGQGQYEQYF. The part of the CDR3 DNA that was read is TGTGCCAGCACCCGAAACCTCGGGCAGGGTCAATACGAG.

A word on this clone: The read gets to within 3 residues of the CDR3 end, and the germline J gene fills in the rest. The genes are TRBV11-2 and TRBJ2-3; D remains unclear. The germline V gene encodes CDR1 SGHAT and CDR2 FQNNGV. V lost 0 bases and J 2 bases, leaving 3 bases between the germline ends. CDR3 length equals 13 residues. The CDR3 sequence is CASSLDLTDTQYF. CDR3 bases read: TGTGCCAGCAGCTTAGATCTCACAGATACG.

As for this clone: The CDR3 end is not reached by the read, which stops 3 residues before it; the germline J gene fills it in. This rearrangement joins TRBV28 to TRBJ1-4; 7 positions agree with TRBD1. V lost 8 bases, J lost 1 base, and 4 bases stayed unmatched. Per the germline V gene, CDR1 is MDHEN and CDR2 is SYDVKM. The CDR3 loop spans 14 amino acids. The CDR3 sequence is CASLRQGTNEKLFF. The part of the CDR3 DNA that was read is TGTGCCAGCCTCCGACAGGGAACTAATGAAAAA. The whole variable domain, remainder taken from reference TRBV28 and TRBJ1-4, is DVKVTQSSRYLVKRTGEKVFLECVQDMDHENMFWYRQDPGLGLRLIYFSYDVKMKEKGDIPEGYSVSREKKERFSLILESASTNQTSMYLCASLRQGTNEKLFFGSGTQLSVL.

Regarding this clone: The read gets to within 3 residues of the CDR3 end, and the germline J gene fills in the rest. The chain employs TRBV5-8 and TRBJ2-3; no reliable D call. V was clipped by 4 bases and J by 1 base, with 13 bases between them. The CDR3 spans 15 residues. Germline V lookup: CDR1 SGHTS, CDR2 YDEGEE. The DNA read from the CDR3 is TGTGCCAGCAGCCCCTCTATCGGTGGCACAGATACG. Translating gives CASSPSIGGTDT. The full-length CDR3 reads as CASSPSIGGTDTQYF.

Concerning this clone itself: The CDR3 end lies 3 residues beyond the end of the read and is filled in from the germline J gene. This chain joins TRBV30 and TRBJ2-5; 11 bases fit TRBD2. The germline V gene has CDR1 GTSNPN and CDR2 SVGIG (reference sequence). This CDR3 contains 14 residues. V dropped 7 bases and J dropped 1; count of bases not matched to a gene: 5. Partial CDR3 DNA: TGTGCCTCCACTAGCGGGGGTTCCCAAGAGACC. Translating it yields CASTSGGSQET. The entire CDR3 sequence reads CASTSGGSQETQYF.

The covered CDR3 bases are TGTGCCTGGAGTGCGGGACTAGCAGGAGAGACC. Protein: CAWSAGLAGET. The CDR3 in full is CAWSAGLAGETQYF. The chain employs TRBV30 and TRBJ2-5; TRBD2 matches at 9 bases. The read ends 3 residues shy of where the CDR3 ends; the end is completed using the germline J gene. Germline V lookup: CDR1 GTSNPN, CDR2 SVGIG (reference sequence). The V and J ends lost 1 base and 4 bases, in that order; junction bases with no gene match: 4. CDR3 length: 14 amino acids.

Turning to this clone: The CDR3 end is not reached by the read, which stops 3 residues before it; the germline J gene fills it in. The gene calls are TRBV5-1 and TRBJ2-2; D is perhaps TRBD2 (7 bases). With 4 bases removed from V and 5 bases from J, the gap between germline ends came to 21 bases. The germline V gene has CDR1 SGHRS and CDR2 YFSETQ. This CDR3 spans 17 amino acids. This CDR3 reads CASSERTGGRGTGELFF. The DNA read from the CDR3 is TGCGCCAGCAGCGAACGAACGGGGGGCAGAGGGACCGGGGAG.

Regarding this clone: The sequence runs out 3 residues before the end of the CDR3; the remainder is reconstructed from the germline J gene. This chain links TRBV20-1 with TRBJ1-2, with 8 bases matching TRBD1. The ends lost 5 bases at V and 0 bases at J; junction bases unmatched: 8. This CDR3 is 15 amino acids long. Per the germline V gene, CDR1 is DFQATT and CDR2 is SNEGSKA (reference sequence). The sequenced part of the CDR3 DNA is TGCAGTGCTGGACAGGGAGGGATAACTAACTATGGC. This codes for CSAGQGGITNYG. The CDR3 in full is CSAGQGGITNYGYTF.

Turning to this clone: With the read ending 3 residues before the CDR3 end, the germline J gene is used to fill in that end. The chain has TRBV30 and TRBJ1-4, with D tentatively TRBD1 (5 bases). Trimming cost V 0 bases and J 8 bases, with 13 bases left between them. The CDR3 contains 14 residues. Germline lookup yields CDR1 GTSNPN and CDR2 SVGIG (reference sequence). The DNA read from the CDR3 is TGTGCCTGGAGTGTATCGGCCGGGGGGGAAAAA. This codes for CAWSVSAGGEK. The full CDR3 reads CAWSVSAGGEKLFF.

For this clone: The observed sequence ends 3 residues before the CDR3 terminus, with the missing tail filled in from the germline J gene. This chain connects TRBV7-9 to TRBJ1-3, with 8 bases matching TRBD1. V was clipped by 8 bases and J by 1 base; unmatched bases: 4. CDR1 SEHNR and CDR2 FQNEAQ come from the germline V gene (reference sequence). The CDR3 covers 14 residues. The CDR3 here is CASARQGSGNTIYF. CDR3 bases read: TGTGCCAGCGCCCGACAGGGGTCTGGAAACACC. Supplemented by reference TRBV7-9 and TRBJ1-3, the full variable domain reads DTGVSQNPRHKITKRGQNVTFRCDPISEHNRLYWYRQTLGQGPEFLTYFQNEAQLEKSRLLSDRFSAERPKGSFSTLEIQRTEQGDSAMYLCASARQGSGNTIYFGEGSWLTVV.

Comments on this clone: The read falls 3 residues short of the CDR3 end, and the missing part is taken from the germline J gene. The chain is built from TRBV12-3 or TRBV12-4 and TRBJ2-5, with TRBD1 as a possible D gene (7 bases). The CDR3 length is 15 residues. V was shortened by 8 bases and J by 2 bases, with 18 bases between the two germline ends. CDR3 DNA (partial): TGTGCCAGCTCCTATCAGGGGGGCGGGCAAGAGACC. Its translation: CASSYQGGGQET. The whole CDR3 is CASSYQGGGQETQYF.

A note on this clone: The DNA ends 3 residues before the CDR3 does, and the rest of the CDR3 is filled in from the germline J gene. The V gene is TRBV25-1, the J gene TRBJ2-3; no clear D. Trimming took 2 bases from V and 0 from J, leaving 12 bases between them. The CDR3 has 16 residues. Germline loops: CDR1 MGHDK, CDR2 SYGVNS. This CDR3 reads CASSENQASSTDTQYF. The sequenced part of the CDR3 DNA is TGTGCCAGCAGTGAAAACCAGGCTTCCAGCACAGATACG.

Remarks on this clone: The read terminates 3 residues before the CDR3 end, so the remaining end is supplied by the germline J gene. The V call is TRBV19, the J call TRBJ2-7, with a weak D call TRBD1 (5 bases). V dropped 6 bases and J dropped 3 bases, with 12 bases sitting between them. This CDR3 region has 13 residues. Germline assignment: CDR1 LNHDA and CDR2 SQIVND (reference sequence). The CDR3 bases that were read are TGTGCCAGTAGAGCAGGGAACTACTACGAG. This codes for CASRAGNYYE. The entire CDR3 reads CASRAGNYYEQYF.

Turning to this clone: The read is 3 residues too short to cover the CDR3 end, so that end is filled in from the germline J gene. This chain connects TRBV19 to TRBJ1-3, with D perhaps matching TRBD1 (6 bases). CDR3 length: 17 residues. Germline CDR1 LNHDA, CDR2 SQIVND (reference sequence). V was clipped by 7 bases and J by 2 bases, with 21 bases between them. CDR3 amino acids: CASTSSLTGITGNTIYF. The CDR3 DNA, read in part, is TGTGCCAGTACCTCTTCCCTAACAGGGATTACTGGAAACACC.

A note on this clone: The read halts 3 residues ahead of the CDR3 end, with the missing end drawn from the germline J gene. This chain uses TRBV5-1 with TRBJ1-1; TRBD1 aligns across 10 bases. Looked up from germline, CDR1 is SGHRS and CDR2 is YFSETQ. The CDR3 is 15 residues long. The CDR3 bases that were read are TGCGCCAGCAGCTTGGAGGGACAGGGGTTATTGGAA. Translating it yields CASSLEGQGLLE. In full, the CDR3 is CASSLEGQGLLEAFF.

On this clone: Relative to the germline gene, one junction end is altered; a read error may explain this. The observed sequence ends 3 residues before the CDR3 terminus, with the missing tail filled in from the germline J gene. The chain combines TRBV19 with TRBJ1-2; D unclear. Germline CDR1 is LNHDA and CDR2 is SQIVND (reference sequence). The CDR3 totals 14 residues. CDR3 DNA, as far as it was read: TGTGCCAGTAGGATAGGCCTGGGCTCTGGTGGC. Amino acid sequence: CASRIGLGSGG. The entire CDR3 sequence reads CASRIGLGSGGYTF.

As regards this clone: The sequenced fragment ends 3 residues before the CDR3 boundary, so the rest is inferred from the germline J gene. The J gene is TRBJ2-7, the V gene TRBV20-1; the match to TRBD1 covers 10 bases. The CDR3 runs to 17 residues. Germline values: CDR1 DFQATT, CDR2 SNEGSKA (reference sequence). With V trimmed by 1 base and J by 4 bases, 13 bases remained unmatched. The CDR3 region is CSARVRGQGIDHYEQYF. The part of the CDR3 DNA that was read is TGCAGTGCTAGAGTAAGGGGACAGGGGATTGACCATTACGAG.

With regard to this clone: Read data end 3 residues before the CDR3 end; the end is taken from the germline J gene. This sequence joins TRBV20-1 and TRBJ1-2; TRBD1 matches 7 bases. The germline V gene encodes CDR1 DFQATT and CDR2 SNEGSKA (reference sequence). Trimming removed 5 bases from V and 7 bases from J; junction bases left unmatched: 10. The CDR3 loop spans 13 amino acids. Incomplete CDR3 DNA: TGCAGTGCTCCGGACAGGCAACGAGGTGGC. As protein: CSAPDRQRGG. The full CDR3 reads CSAPDRQRGGYTF.

Incomplete CDR3 DNA: TGTGCCAGCAGCTTACTAGCGGGGGGGGGCAATGAG. Residues: CASSLLAGGGNE. The full CDR3 sequence reads CASSLLAGGGNEQFF. The V and J genes are TRBV2 and TRBJ2-1; 13 nucleotides agree with TRBD2. Read sequence stops 3 residues before the CDR3 end, and the germline J gene provides the missing end. The CDR3 contains 15 residues. Trimming removed 6 bases from V and 6 bases from J; junction bases left unmatched: 5. The germline V gene has CDR1 SNHLY and CDR2 FYNNEI.

A word on this clone: The read terminates 3 residues before the CDR3 end, so the remaining end is supplied by the germline J gene. The genes are TRBV5-1 and TRBJ2-5, with 14 bases identical to TRBD2. The CDR3 has 15 residues. After removal of 4 bases from V and 7 bases from J, the junction contained 6 bases not matched to a gene. The germline V gene encodes CDR1 SGHRS and CDR2 YFSETQ. The CDR3 bases that were read are TGCGCCAGCAGCAGACTAGCGGGGGGGCCGGTGACC. This codes for CASSRLAGGPVT. Given in full, the CDR3 is CASSRLAGGPVTQYF.

Worth noting for this clone: The CDR3 end is not reached by the read, which stops 3 residues before it; the germline J gene fills it in. The J gene is TRBJ2-3, the V gene TRBV19; 9 positions agree with TRBD2. Germline V gene lookup returns CDR1 LNHDA and CDR2 SQIVND (reference sequence). The CDR3 is 12 residues long. Partial CDR3 DNA: TGTGCCAGTAGTGCGGGGGGGCCGGCG. Translating it yields CASSAGGPA. The whole CDR3 protein is CASSAGGPAQYF.

Points on this clone: Other nucleotide sequences from this sample produce the same CDR3. CDR3 region: CASSARTGEGQPQHF. The CDR3 DNA, read in part, is TGTGCCAGCAGTGCAAGGACAGGGGAGGGTCAGCCC. This rearrangement joins TRBV6-1 to TRBJ1-5; 9 bases line up with TRBD1. Read data end 3 residues before the CDR3 end; the end is taken from the germline J gene. Germline CDR1 and CDR2: MNHNS and SASEGT. Germline trimming cut 4 bases from V and 6 bases from J; bases unmatched to any gene: 7. The CDR3 runs 15 residues.

On this clone itself: The read halts 3 residues ahead of the CDR3 end, with the missing end drawn from the germline J gene. The rearrangement joins TRBV20-1 to TRBJ1-2; a weak D match, TRBD1 (5 bases). The V end was cut by 0 bases, the J end by 3 bases, with 8 bases between. CDR1 DFQATT and CDR2 SNEGSKA come from the germline V gene (reference sequence). The CDR3 contains 13 residues. The CDR3 DNA, read in part, is TGCAGTGCTAGAGACAGGGAGGACTATGGC. It encodes CSARDREDYG. Given in full, the CDR3 is CSARDREDYGYTF.